The 25 T cell receptor beta chains presented below share a single source sample, sequenced in a study of cytomegalovirus exposure and HLA in healthy donors. Measured with immunoSEQ multiplex PCR; TCRdb has only the in-frame clones, and not every one. In the table there are about 58,000 clones, 90% of which are singletons. Sequenced: PBMCs. Receptors originate from a young man in good health and CMV-seronegative.

This clone occurred a few times. The chain recombines TRBV7-3 with TRBJ1-1; D not certain. This CDR3 comprises 13 residues. Germline CDR1 reads SGHTA; CDR2 reads FQGTGA. V lost 5 bases and J 7 bases, leaving 14 bases between the germline ends. CDR3 nucleotide sequence: TGTGCCAGCAGCAACCCGGGTTTGAATGAAGCTTTCTTT. It translates to CASSNPGLNEAFF.

This sequence joins TRBV9 and TRBJ1-2; 7 bases fit TRBD1. V shed 0 bases, J shed 8 bases, and the junction held 4 bases outside the gene matches. The CDR3 is 13 amino acids. Germline V gene lookup returns CDR1 SGDLS and CDR2 YYNGEE. The CDR3 nucleotides read TGTGCCAGCAGCGTAGAGGGGGCGCGGGGCTACACCTTC. Translation: CASSVEGARGYTF.

This clone was recorded once. This chain connects TRBV4-1 to TRBJ2-1; 15 nucleotides align to TRBD2. The CDR3 runs 18 residues. Trimming took 2 bases from V and 9 from J; bases not matched to a gene: 11. Germline assignment: CDR1 MGHRA and CDR2 YSYEKL. This chain's CDR3 is CASSQLRTSGRALGEQFF. For the CDR3, the DNA is TGCGCCAGCAGCCAATTACGGACTAGCGGGAGGGCCTTGGGTGAGCAGTTCTTC.

J is TRBJ2-7 and V is TRBV7-2, with 11 positions matching TRBD2. Losses at the gene ends were 5 bases for V and 0 bases for J; bases not matched to a gene: 9. This CDR3 region has 17 residues. Germline V gene sequence: CDR1 SGHTA, CDR2 FQGNSA. This CDR3 reads CASSRPGLADNSYEQYF. The CDR3 DNA reads as TGTGCCAGCAGCCGGCCGGGACTAGCGGATAACTCCTACGAGCAGTACTTC.

Only a few counts were recorded for this clone. The V call is TRBV11-2, the J call TRBJ2-3; D may be TRBD1 (6 bases). Germline V gene sequence: CDR1 SGHAT, CDR2 FQNNGV. V lost 3 bases, J lost 2 bases, and 9 bases lay in between. The CDR3 runs 14 residues. The CDR3 is CASSFTGTTDTQYF. CDR3 sequence (DNA): TGTGCCAGCAGCTTCACAGGGACCACAGATACGCAGTATTTT.

This chain links TRBV25-1 with TRBJ2-7; maybe TRBD1 (6 bases). There are 15 residues in the CDR3. The V and J ends lost 0 bases and 0 bases respectively, with 9 bases between them. Per the germline V gene, CDR1 is MGHDK and CDR2 is SYGVNS. The CDR3 sequence: CASSEYLGASYEQYF. CDR3 nucleotides: TGTGCCAGCAGTGAATATCTGGGGGCCTCCTACGAGCAGTACTTC.

The rearrangement joins TRBV14 to TRBJ2-1; TRBD2 matches at 15 bases. After removal of 5 bases from V and 7 bases from J, the junction contained 6 bases not matched to a gene. CDR3 length equals 16 residues. The V gene's germline CDR1 is SGHDN and CDR2 FVKESK. The CDR3 nucleotides are TGTGCCAGCAGCTTACGGACTAGCGGGAGGGAAAATGAGCAGTTCTTC. This encodes CASSLRTSGRENEQFF.

In DNA, the CDR3 is TGTGCCAGCAGCCGCGGTCAGACAGGGAGGTACGAGCAGTACTTC. It translates to CASSRGQTGRYEQYF. The chain combines TRBV28 with TRBJ2-7; TRBD1 might be the D (7 bases). CDR1 and CDR2 from the germline V gene are MDHEN and SYDVKM. The CDR3 runs 15 residues. Trimming shortened V by 6 bases and J by 4 bases, and 19 bases separated the two germline ends.

The rearrangement links TRBV6-5 to TRBJ1-4; D gene ambiguous. In germline, CDR1 is MNHEY, CDR2 SVGAGI. Trimming shortened V by 3 bases and J by 8 bases, and 16 bases separated the two germline ends. The CDR3 has 15 residues. The CDR3 protein is CASSYTYGEGEKLFF. CDR3 nucleotides: TGTGCCAGCAGTTATACGTACGGTGAGGGAGAAAAACTGTTTTTT.

This clone was found a few times. The chain employs TRBV2 and TRBJ2-7, with D possibly TRBD1 on 6 matching bases. Per germline, CDR1 SNHLY and CDR2 FYNNEI. This CDR3 contains 14 residues. The V end lost 7 bases, the J end lost 4 bases, and 17 bases lay between the germline ends. The CDR3 is CASTGRQGSYEQYF. The DNA of the CDR3 is TGTGCCAGCACGGGCCGGCAGGGGAGTTACGAGCAGTACTTC.

The chain joins TRBV28 to TRBJ2-3; D is possibly TRBD2 (5 bases). CDR1 and CDR2 from the germline V gene are MDHEN and SYDVKM. The V and J ends lost 2 bases and 10 bases respectively, with 10 bases between them. This CDR3 region has 12 residues. This CDR3 reads CASSLIRGSQYF. CDR3 DNA: TGTGCCAGCAGTTTAATTCGAGGGTCGCAGTATTTT.

The V call is TRBV28, the J call TRBJ1-5; D is perhaps TRBD1 (5 bases). Trimming pared 6 bases from V and 9 bases from J, leaving 21 bases between. This CDR3 contains 15 residues. Germline CDR1 is MDHEN and CDR2 is SYDVKM. As DNA, the CDR3 is TGTGCCAGCAGACCGGGGGACTTGTCTGTCCCGCCCCAGCATTTT. Translated: CASRPGDLSVPPQHF.

J is TRBJ2-3 and V is TRBV28, with D possibly being TRBD2 (5 bases). Trimming took 3 bases from V and 4 from J, leaving 11 bases between them. Germline V gene sequence: CDR1 MDHEN, CDR2 SYDVKM. The CDR3 has 14 amino acids. The CDR3 spells CASSFPAGSDTQYF. The DNA for the CDR3 is TGTGCCAGCAGTTTTCCGGCGGGCTCAGATACGCAGTATTTT.

The gene calls are TRBV28 and TRBJ2-5, with 7 bases aligning to TRBD1. The length of the CDR3 is 13 residues. Trimming took 8 bases from V and 3 from J; bases not matched to a gene: 6. Germline V gives CDR1 MDHEN, CDR2 SYDVKM. The DNA for the CDR3 is TGTGCCAGCTCCGGGACAGTAAAAGAGACCCAGTACTTC. Protein product: CASSGTVKETQYF. Variable domain in full (rest from reference TRBV28 and TRBJ2-5): DVKVTQSSRYLVKRTGEKVFLECVQDMDHENMFWYRQDPGLGLRLIYFSYDVKMKEKGDIPEGYSVSREKKERFSLILESASTNQTSMYLCASSGTVKETQYFGPGTRLLVL.

CDR3 DNA sequence: TGTGCCAGCAGCCAACATCGGACAGGCTCCGGCTACACCTTC. The encoded protein is CASSQHRTGSGYTF. The V and J genes are TRBV5-6 and TRBJ1-2; 7 bases agree with TRBD1. V was clipped by 4 bases and J by 8 bases; unmatched bases: 11. CDR1 is SGHDT and CDR2 is YYEEEE in the germline V gene. The CDR3 loop spans 14 amino acids.

This clone was observed once. V is TRBV18 and J is TRBJ1-1; TRBD1 matches 10 bases. The trim removed 3 bases at V and 1 base at J, leaving 5 bases unmatched. The CDR3 sequence is 16 residues long. The germline V gene encodes CDR1 KGHSH and CDR2 LQKENI. CDR3 sequence (DNA): TGTGCCAGCTCACCTTTCCGGACAGGGGGGAACACTGAAGCTTTCTTT. Protein product: CASSPFRTGGNTEAFF.

This chain connects TRBV2 to TRBJ2-5, with TRBD1 as a possible D gene (6 bases). CDR3 length equals 12 residues. Germline CDR1 SNHLY, CDR2 FYNNEI. V gave up 5 bases and J gave up 3 bases, with 7 bases separating them. The DNA for the CDR3 is TGTGCCAGCAGTTACAGGGAAGAGACCCAGTACTTC. Its protein is CASSYREETQYF.

This chain uses TRBV7-2 with TRBJ2-7; TRBD2 aligns across 7 bases. In germline, CDR1 is SGHTA, CDR2 FQGNSA. The CDR3 is 13 residues long. After removal of 2 bases from V and 6 bases from J, the junction contained 4 bases not matched to a gene. The CDR3 is CASSLLGEGEQYF. The CDR3 DNA reads as TGTGCCAGCAGCTTATTAGGGGAGGGCGAGCAGTACTTC.

The chain couples TRBV28 to TRBJ2-7, with a possible D match to TRBD1 (5 bases). Deletions cut 6 bases from V and 1 base from J, with 13 bases between. This CDR3 region has 14 residues. In germline, CDR1 is MDHEN, CDR2 SYDVKM. This CDR3 reads CASRQVGSSYEQYF. CDR3 coding DNA: TGTGCCAGCAGACAGGTCGGGTCGTCCTACGAGCAGTACTTC. Using reference TRBV28 and TRBJ2-7 for the parts outside the CDR3, the full variable domain is DVKVTQSSRYLVKRTGEKVFLECVQDMDHENMFWYRQDPGLGLRLIYFSYDVKMKEKGDIPEGYSVSREKKERFSLILESASTNQTSMYLCASRQVGSSYEQYFGPGTRLTVT.

The V call is TRBV9, the J call TRBJ2-7; tentative D call: TRBD2 (7 bases). Germline CDR1 reads SGDLS; CDR2 reads YYNGEE. The germline V and J ends were trimmed by 4 bases and 7 bases, with 21 bases remaining between them. The CDR3 has 15 residues. CDR3 sequence (DNA): TGTGCCAGCAGCCCTCGGGAGGACAGCTTTGGGGAGCAGTACTTC. Encoded protein: CASSPREDSFGEQYF.

The chain joins TRBV5-6 to TRBJ2-1; tentatively, D is TRBD2 (5 bases). Trimming cost V 0 bases and J 7 bases, with 17 bases left between them. In germline, CDR1 is SGHDT, CDR2 YYEEEE. This CDR3 comprises 16 residues. CDR3 protein: CASSLGLTSEVNEQFF. CDR3 DNA sequence: TGTGCCAGCAGCTTGGGGCTTACTTCGGAGGTAAATGAGCAGTTCTTC. Filled out from reference TRBV5-6 and TRBJ2-1, the complete variable domain reads DAGVTQSPTHLIKTRGQQVTLRCSPKSGHDTVSWYQQALGQGPQFIFQYYEEEERQRGNFPDRFSGHQFPNYSSELNVNALLLGDSALYLCASSLGLTSEVNEQFFGPGTRLTVL.

The rearrangement joins TRBV27 to TRBJ2-3, with 10 nucleotides matching TRBD2. Germline lookup yields CDR1 MNHEY and CDR2 SMNVEV (reference sequence). Unmatched junction bases numbered 8, after V lost 0 bases and J lost 5 bases. CDR3 length equals 17 residues. The CDR3 protein is CASSLSGGSGRLDTQYF. In DNA form, the CDR3 reads TGTGCCAGCAGTTTATCGGGCGGTAGCGGGAGGTTAGATACGCAGTATTTT.

This chain uses TRBV29-1 with TRBJ1-5; possible D gene TRBD1, 5 bases. Deletions cut 1 base from V and 6 bases from J, with 10 bases between. The germline CDR1 and CDR2 sequences are SQVTM and ANQGSEA. The CDR3 runs 13 residues. CDR3 coding DNA: TGCAGCGTTGAAGCAGGGAATGGTCAGCCCCAGCATTTT. Its protein is CSVEAGNGQPQHF.

The V call is TRBV4-3, the J call TRBJ2-1; 8 bases align to TRBD2. The CDR3 has 17 residues. CDR1 and CDR2 (germline): LGHNA, YSLEER. V lost 1 base to trimming and J lost 9 bases; unmatched junction nucleotides: 14. The CDR3 DNA reads as TGCGCCAGCAGCCAAGCAGCGGGAGTTTTGGCGTTTGGTGAGCAGTTCTTC. Translation: CASSQAAGVLAFGEQFF.

This chain joins TRBV27 and TRBJ1-2; TRBD1 matches 8 bases. Germline V gives CDR1 MNHEY, CDR2 SMNVEV (reference sequence). V shed 3 bases, J shed 6 bases, and the junction held 6 bases outside the gene matches. The CDR3 is 14 residues long. CDR3 in amino acids: CASSFGQGANGYTF. CDR3 in DNA: TGTGCCAGCAGTTTCGGCCAGGGGGCTAATGGCTACACCTTC.